This T cell receptor (beta chain) was sequenced in a study of blood T cells in healthy people across ages. Study findings and constraints: Long-lived donors exceeded aged donors in naive CD4+ cells and diversity.

There are 16 residues in the CDR3. From germline, CDR1 is SGHRS and CDR2 YFSETQ. With 4 bases clipped from V and 3 bases from J, the junction kept 9 bases outside the gene matches. This clonotype appeared a few times. Its cognate antigen is unknown. Primers used in a second PCR of roughly 7 to 11 cycles were a sample-barcoded 5' primer and a J-beta primer mix. Template switching added a 12-random-nucleotide identifier to every cDNA molecule. TCRdb called the 5' RACE reads again in MiXCR, with one record for every CDR3 protein. The sample consists of 600,000 or so distinct CDR3 sequences, approximately 30% of them appearing once.

Sequences were obtained from blood. This chain connects TRBV5-1 to TRBJ1-2; 10 bases are shared with TRBD1. This receptor was identified in a woman of 80 years or more in good health. The CDR3 bases are TGCGCCAGCAGCCGAGGGACAGGGGAGTATTACTATGGCTACACCTTC. Protein product: CASSRGTGEYYYGYTF.